What follows describes a single T cell receptor beta chain. These data originate in a study of blood T cell repertoires in COVID-19. Profiling relied on immunoSEQ multiplex PCR, and the TCRdb table lists in-frame clones only, not all of them. The table lists a few hundred thousand clones, approximately 79% of them singletons. CDR3 length: 15 residues. V was pared by 5 bases and J by 5 bases, with 18 bases between. Germline V gives CDR1 MNHEY, CDR2 SVGAGI. This sequence joins TRBV6-5 and TRBJ2-5; TRBD2 might be the D (6 bases). Sequencing used PBMCs or T cells enriched from blood (not recorded which). This receptor was obtained from a man under 40 with acute COVID-19. CDR3 coding DNA: TGTGCCAGCAGTCCCTCGGAGGGATCATATGAGACCCAGTACTTC. This encodes CASSPSEGSYETQYF.